What follows are 9 T cell receptor beta chains derived from one specimen sequenced in a study of blood T cell repertoires in COVID-19. Libraries were prepared by immunoSEQ multiplex PCR; TCRdb keeps only in-frame clonotypes and omits some of them. The sample records about 150,000 clones, 80% being singletons. Sequencing was performed on peripheral blood. These receptors were collected from a woman in her forties or fifties with acute or convalescent COVID-19.

CDR3 sequence reads: CASSLIGKRSSGYTF. The CDR3, as DNA: TGTGCCAGCAGCTTAATCGGCAAGAGGTCCTCGGGCTACACCTTC. This chain uses TRBV7-2 with TRBJ1-2, with D hard to call. Trimming pared 2 bases from V and 8 bases from J, leaving 18 bases between. Germline V CDR1 and CDR2: SGHTA, FQGNSA. This CDR3 spans 15 amino acids.

As to this clone: Other nucleotide sequences from this sample produce the same CDR3. J is TRBJ1-4 and V is TRBV9; D possibly corresponds to TRBD1 (5 bases). The CDR3 runs to 13 residues. CDR1 is SGDLS and CDR2 is YYNGEE in the germline V gene. V was shortened by 1 base and J by 7 bases, with 8 bases between the two germline ends. The CDR3 sequence is CASSVRGGEKLFF. The CDR3 DNA reads as TGTGCCAGCAGCGTAAGGGGTGGTGAAAAACTGTTTTTT.

This sequence joins TRBV29-1 and TRBJ2-3; D call uncertain. Trimming cost V 7 bases and J 0 bases, with 8 bases left between them. Looked up from germline, CDR1 is SQVTM and CDR2 is ANQGSEA. This CDR3 region has 12 residues. CDR3 nucleotides: TGCAGCGATTACGGGAGCACAGATACGCAGTATTTT. It translates to CSDYGSTDTQYF.

This clone has a handful of counts. The CDR3 coding sequence is TGCGCCAGCAGCTTGGCCTTAGGGACTACCTACGAGCAGTACTTC. Residues: CASSLALGTTYEQYF. V is TRBV5-1 and J is TRBJ2-7; 7 bases agree with TRBD2. The CDR3 sequence is 15 residues long. Germline values: CDR1 SGHRS, CDR2 YFSETQ. J gave up 2 bases and V 0 bases, and 5 bases lay outside the gene matches.

The V and J genes are TRBV28 and TRBJ1-2; weak D call: TRBD1 (5 bases). This CDR3 has 14 residues. V lost 4 bases and J lost 4, with 13 bases in between. Germline lookup yields CDR1 MDHEN and CDR2 SYDVKM. CDR3 residues: CASSYTRGGYGYTF. CDR3 bases: TGTGCCAGCAGTTACACACGGGGGGGCTATGGCTACACCTTC.

The J gene is TRBJ1-2, the V gene TRBV6-5, with D hard to call. The CDR3 spans 13 residues. V was clipped by 0 bases and J by 1 base, with 3 bases between them. Germline CDR1 and CDR2: MNHEY and SVGAGI. CDR3 nucleotide sequence: TGTGCCAGCAGTTACTCCCTTAACTATGGCTACACCTTC. Protein product: CASSYSLNYGYTF.

The rearrangement joins TRBV30 to TRBJ1-1; D is undetermined. The germline V and J ends were trimmed by 2 bases and 8 bases, with 24 bases remaining between them. The CDR3 length is 16 residues. Germline V CDR1 and CDR2: GTSNPN, SVGIG (reference sequence). The CDR3 sequence is CAWSPPGSPGRVEAFF. CDR3 coding DNA: TGTGCCTGGAGTCCACCGGGTAGTCCGGGAAGGGTAGAAGCTTTCTTT. Based on the CDR3 plus reference TRBV30 and TRBJ1-1, the full variable domain is SQTIHQWPATLVQPVGSPLSLECTVEGTSNPNLYWYRQAAGRGLQLLFYSVGIGQISSEVPQNLSASRPQDRQFILSSKKLLLSDSGFYLCAWSPPGSPGRVEAFFGQGTRLTVV.

The chain recombines TRBV6-1 with TRBJ2-5; TRBD2 matches at 7 bases. Germline V lookup: CDR1 MNHNS, CDR2 SASEGT. The V gene end was trimmed by 0 bases and the J gene end by 1 base; junction bases not matched to a gene: 8. The CDR3 totals 17 residues. CDR3 DNA sequence: TGTGCCAGCAGTGAAGCGGGGGGGAATGTGGCCCAAGAGACCCAGTACTTC. Its translation: CASSEAGGNVAQETQYF.

The chain employs TRBV24-1 and TRBJ2-1, with 12 bases lining up with TRBD2. The CDR3 runs to 16 residues. V was clipped by 3 bases and J by 8 bases; unmatched bases: 7. The germline V gene encodes CDR1 KGHDR and CDR2 SFDVKD. For the CDR3, the DNA is TGTGCCACCAGTGATCCTACTAGCGGGGGGAAGGATGAGCAGTTCTTC. Its translation is CATSDPTSGGKDEQFF.